What follows are 6 T cell receptor beta chains derived from one specimen sequenced in a study of cytomegalovirus exposure and HLA in healthy donors. Repertoires were generated with immunoSEQ multiplex PCR, while TCRdb's copy carries only in-frame clones and drops some. The data show roughly 150,000 clones, more than 70% seen once. The specimen was PBMCs. These receptors were obtained from a young man in good health and CMV-seropositive.

V gene TRBV5-1 combines with J gene TRBJ2-1; D possibly corresponds to TRBD2 (5 bases). V was pared by 2 bases and J by 2 bases, with 11 bases between. Per the germline V gene, CDR1 is SGHRS and CDR2 is YFSETQ. The CDR3 consists of 15 residues. CDR3 nucleotides: TGCGCCAGCAGCTTAAGCGGAGACCCCTACAATGAGCAGTTCTTC. Residues: CASSLSGDPYNEQFF.

The chain is built from TRBV13 and TRBJ2-7; TRBD1 matches at 9 bases. Germline V gene lookup returns CDR1 PRHDT and CDR2 FYEKMQ (reference sequence). The CDR3 covers 15 residues. V trimming: 4 bases; J trimming: 7 bases; junction bases outside the gene matches: 11. The DNA for the CDR3 is TGTGCCAGCAGCTGGGGACAGGGCCCGTCGCGGGAGCAGTACTTC. Its protein product is CASSWGQGPSREQYF.

CDR3 DNA sequence: TGTGCCAGCAGCCCGACAGTCTCCCCCACAGATACGCAGTATTTT. Translation gives CASSPTVSPTDTQYF. This chain joins TRBV7-9 and TRBJ2-3, with a possible D match to TRBD1 (5 bases). The CDR3 is made up of 15 amino acids. V was cut by 5 bases and J by 2 bases, with 14 bases left in between. From germline, CDR1 is SEHNR and CDR2 FQNEAQ (reference sequence).

The chain joins TRBV29-1 to TRBJ1-6; D is uncertain. This CDR3 comprises 14 residues. The V end lost 6 bases, the J end lost 3 bases, and 12 bases lay between the germline ends. CDR1 and CDR2 (germline): SQVTM, ANQGSEA. This CDR3 is CSVRQVDYNSPLHF. CDR3 nucleotide sequence: TGCAGCGTCCGGCAGGTTGACTATAATTCACCCCTCCACTTT.

This clone has more than one count but fewer than ten. The rearrangement links TRBV20-1 to TRBJ2-7; no clear D. V was clipped by 0 bases and J by 5 bases, with 5 bases between them. The CDR3 is 11 residues long. Germline values: CDR1 DFQATT, CDR2 SNEGSKA (reference sequence). In DNA, the CDR3 is TGCAGTGCTAGAGATCTTAACGAGCAGTACTTC. It codes for CSARDLNEQYF.

The J gene is TRBJ2-7, the V gene TRBV6-6; no definite D call. V gave up 0 bases and J gave up 6 bases, with 12 bases separating them. Germline V gives CDR1 MNHNY, CDR2 SVGAGI (reference sequence). The CDR3 runs to 14 residues. The CDR3 DNA reads TGTGCCAGCAGTTACTCCCCGGATTCGGGCGAGCAGTACTTC. Protein sequence: CASSYSPDSGEQYF.